The text below deals with one T cell receptor beta chain. Its specificity is not known. Generated by immunoSEQ multiplex PCR, the TCRdb table keeps only in-frame clones and is missing some. The sample carries tens of thousands of clones, about nine tenths recorded once. The investigators sampled blood at baseline, at cycle 4 day 1, and at cycle 7 day 1. CDR3 length: 15 residues. Trimming cost V 1 base and J 6 bases, with 15 bases left between them. Per germline, CDR1 SGHDN and CDR2 FVKESK. This entry comes from a study of OX40 agonist ivuxolimab in advanced cancers. Study details: Three individuals attained partial responses, comprising one hepatocellular carcinoma case and two cutaneous melanoma cases.

Notes on the study in general: In the expanded peripheral T cells, antigen specificity was never determined. Among the least clonally expanded were partial responders at 0.1-3.0 mg/kg.

The sequence was obtained from an adult with an advanced solid tumor such as melanoma, head and neck, liver or kidney cancer. The source material was CD4+ or CD8+ T cells sorted from blood, sampled in a trial of the OX40 agonist ivuxolimab. The chain is built from TRBV14 and TRBJ1-1; D not certain. The CDR3 coding sequence is TGTGCCAGCAGCCAAGTTCTGGGGAGAGGTGCTGAAGCTTTCTTT. Its protein is CASSQVLGRGAEAFF.